These 4 T cell receptor beta chains were sequenced from one sample in a study of breast tumors, draining lymph nodes, adjacent tissues. TCRdb processed the multiplex PCR reads anew with MiXCR; each CDR3 protein has one entry. The sample consists of 250,000 or so distinct CDR3 sequences, over 25% of them appearing once. Samples came from axillary lymph nodes draining the breast cancer. Sequenced input: axillary lymph node tissue. The receptors derive from a female donor with breast cancer. Some clones in this sample may be carry-over from other donors' samples.

This clonotype was observed many times. The CDR3 region has the DNA TGTGCCAGCAGCTTGGCAGGGGGGAATGAAAAACTGTTTTTT. Translation: CASSLAGGNEKLFF. The gene calls are TRBV11-2 and TRBJ1-4; 7 bases fit TRBD1. CDR1 is SGHAT and CDR2 is FQNNGV in the germline V gene. V was pared by 3 bases and J by 5 bases, with 3 bases of the junction left unmatched. The CDR3 has 14 residues. Full variable domain (rest looked up from reference TRBV11-2 and TRBJ1-4): EAGVAQSPRYKIIEKRQSVAFWCNPISGHATLYWYQQILGQGPKLLIQFQNNGVVDDSQLPKDRFSAERLKGVDSTLKIQPAKLEDSAVYLCASSLAGGNEKLFFGSGTQLSVL.

The chain couples TRBV15 to TRBJ1-6; no firm D call. Looked up from germline, CDR1 is LNHNV and CDR2 is YYDKDF (reference sequence). The CDR3 totals 14 residues. Trimming removed 1 base at V and 2 bases at J, with 3 bases between. The CDR3 is CATSRAAYNSPLHF. DNA of the CDR3: TGTGCCACCAGCAGAGCGGCCTATAATTCACCCCTCCACTTT.

The sample holds many counts of this clonotype. The chain combines TRBV5-5 with TRBJ2-5, with 9 nucleotides matching TRBD1. The germline V gene has CDR1 SGHKS and CDR2 YYEKEE (reference sequence). The junction had 8 bases not matched to a gene; V was cut back by 2 bases and J by 0 bases. The CDR3 runs 17 residues. The CDR3 region has the DNA TGTGCCAGCAGCTTAATTGGACAGGGGAGATACCAAGAGACCCAGTACTTC. This sequence encodes CASSLIGQGRYQETQYF. Supplemented by reference TRBV5-5 and TRBJ2-5, the full variable domain reads DAGVTQSPTHLIKTRGQQVTLRCSPISGHKSVSWYQQVLGQGPQFIFQYYEKEERGRGNFPDRFSARQFPNYSSELNVNALLLGDSALYLCASSLIGQGRYQETQYFGPGTRLLVL.

The rearrangement uses TRBV5-6 and TRBJ2-7, with 9 positions matching TRBD1. Germline CDR1 is SGHDT and CDR2 is YYEEEE. The CDR3 has 17 amino acids. V shed 0 bases, J shed 6 bases, and the junction held 13 bases outside the gene matches. The CDR3: CASSLVLPGTGSTEQYF. DNA of the CDR3: TGTGCCAGCAGCTTGGTCCTACCGGGGACAGGGTCCACCGAGCAGTACTTC.